The clone carrying this T cell receptor beta chain has a handful of counts. As yet, its antigen is unknown. In making TCR cDNA, 5'RACE template switching added a universal primer site and UMIs to it. MiXCR, run by TCRdb on the 5' RACE reads, gives a single entry per CDR3 protein. The sample consists of 200,000 to 300,000 distinct CDR3 sequences, 5.5% to 8.5% of them appearing once. Losses at the gene ends were 1 base for V and 6 bases for J; bases not matched to a gene: 4. Germline V gene lookup returns CDR1 LGHDT and CDR2 YNNKEL (reference sequence). This CDR3 has 14 residues. The data are from a study of T cells after yellow fever vaccination. Overall study results and limits: The secondary response was weaker but peaked faster, day 5 versus 15. Post-booster repertoires again held most primary-vaccination clones (roughly 96% CD4, roughly 90% CD8).

The sequence derives from a man aged 25-40 years who received the YFV17D yellow fever vaccine. The rearrangement links TRBV3-1 to TRBJ2-3, with 7 bases aligning to TRBD2. The specimen comprised CD4+ T cells sorted from PBMCs, sampled on the day of the yellow fever booster vaccination. The chain's CDR3 is CASSQGAGTDTQYF. The CDR3 bases are TGTGCCAGCAGCCAAGGAGCGGGAACCGATACGCAGTATTTT.